This T cell receptor beta chain was observed in a study of blood T cell repertoires in COVID-19 (dated by TCRdb to 2019 to 2021). About the investigation overall: Samples covering the acute and convalescent phases of COVID-19 were provided by collaborators in the United States, Italy and Spain. The repertoires were released in a freely available public database meant as a resource for research on the immune response to SARS-CoV-2. A de-identified subject ID, COVID-19 status, age in years and sex were almost always included in the sample metadata. Where HLA class I and class II types were available, the types were taken from metadata supplied by the sample provider, not from assay-based typing. Subjects who had been exposed to COVID-19, were actively infected with it, or had recovered from it provided the deeply sampled blood TCRbeta repertoires that made up the dataset. The material from the prospective study consisted of cDNA or gDNA derived from T cells, B-cell-depleted T cells, or PBMCs. Samples came from the ongoing ImmuneRACE study (first 160 participants) plus 1,254 subjects from 6 global collaborators. General findings and caveats noted by the study authors: The amount of clinical and demographic metadata varied by source and participant and was provided uncurated.

TCRbeta CDR3 regions were amplified from genomic DNA by means of the immunoSEQ Assay, a bias-controlled multiplex PCR. Per the original workflow: The number of nucleated cells in each sample was estimated from the amplification of reference gene primers within the assay. Sequence reads were collapsed and filtered to measure the absolute abundance of every unique TCRbeta CDR3 rearrangement. For each sample, productive Simpson clonality was calculated as the square root of Simpson's diversity index across productive rearrangements. TCRdb took over this immuneACCESS table, retaining in-frame rearrangements with V and J assigned. Such tables are incomplete; in checked studies, under half of the missing clones stem from an unresolved V gene, and the remainder is unexplained. The V and J calls and clone size are taken from that table; D and trimming were inferred from the DNA. The sample profile shows 150,000 to 160,000 clones; more than 65% of them were found once. The top ten hold almost 10% of the sample.

Whole blood was collected in K2EDTA tubes by collaborating institutions according to the institutions' own protocols. Collaborator samples were shipped for TCRbeta analysis as frozen whole blood, isolated PBMCs, or DNA extracted from either sample type. The germline V gene (reference sequence) specifies LNHDA as CDR1 and SQIVND as CDR2. The trim is 9 bases for V and 8 bases for J, with a gap of 16 bases between the germline ends. From its cysteine to its phenylalanine, the CDR3 spans 12 amino acids. Only the CDR3 DNA stays, 36 bases, in frame from base 1. On this clone: Its antigen remains undetermined. No much larger clonotype is one base removed from it; base qualities were not supplied.

Sequencing input: peripheral blood. The TCR originated in a woman between 45 and 60 years old with acute or convalescent COVID-19. This chain joins TRBV19 to TRBJ1-2, with the D gene too uncertain to name. CDR3 loop: CASSKYPGGYTF. The sequence in DNA is TGTGCCAGCTCTAAATACCCCGGGGGCTACACCTTC. Extended through the reference TRBV19 and TRBJ1-2 proteins, this CDR3 yields the full variable domain: DGGITQSPKYLFRKEGQNVTLSCEQNLNHDAMYWYRQDPGQGLRLIYYSQIVNDFQKGDIAEGYSVSREKKESFPLTVTSAQKNPTAFYLCASSKYPGGYTFGSGTRLTVV.